This T cell receptor (beta chain) was captured by sequencing in a study of CD8+CD57+ T cells in acquired aplastic anemia. Overall study results and limits: Patients had twenty-nine CD8+ CDR3 sequences in common with controls (the shared set). Patient and control CD8+ Simpson's diversity was not significantly different.

Patients chosen for sequencing had shown CD8+CD57+ cell expansion by flow cytometry. All patients had severe acquired aplastic anemia. It was genomic DNA that served as the template for profiling TCR beta VDJ and CDR3. TCRdb ran MiXCR on the reads and lists one entry per CDR3 protein. The sample lists fewer than 250,000 distinct CDR3 sequences, 40% to 50% occurring once. Note on this clonotype: What it binds is not known.

V was trimmed by 5 bases and J by 10 bases, leaving 17 bases between them. The CDR3 has 12 residues. The germline V gene encodes CDR1 DFQATT and CDR2 SNEGSKA (reference sequence). V is TRBV20-1 and J is TRBJ1-1, with D perhaps matching TRBD1 (6 bases). The sequence was collected from a human donor with aplastic anemia. Sequencing used sorted CD4+, CD8+, or CD8+CD57+ T cells (not recorded which) from PBMCs. CDR3 bases: TGCAGTGCTCAACGGACAGCCAGGGGAGCTTTCTTT. Protein product: CSAQRTARGAFF.